This record looks at one TCR beta chain sequence and its context. Its target is not known. The primer mix had 60 Vbeta and 13 Jbeta primers. Method: immunoSEQ multiplex PCR; TCRdb's copy keeps in-frame clones and lacks some. Of roughly 98,000 clones in the sample, around 77% are singletons; the top ten hold less than 10%. These data originate in a study of cytomegalovirus exposure and HLA in healthy donors. The V gene end was trimmed by 3 bases and the J gene end by 1 base; junction bases not matched to a gene: 0. CDR1 is MRHNA, CDR2 SNTAGT, per germline. This CDR3 is 14 amino acids long. Whole-study results and caveats: In a later analysis, HLA-C alleles had the fewest associated TCRs, DRB1 alleles the most.

Sequencing input: PBMCs. The receptor was isolated from a female donor in good health and CMV-seronegative. The V call is TRBV6-4, the J call TRBJ2-3, with 8 bases that match TRBD2. The CDR3: CASSEAGGTDTQYF. The CDR3 nucleotides are TGTGCCAGCAGTGAAGCGGGGGGCACAGATACGCAGTATTTT.